A selection of T cell receptor beta chains follows, all from one sample in a study of T cells in Graves' hyperthyroidism and ophthalmopathy. TCRdb reprocessed the multiplex PCR reads via MiXCR and lists one record per CDR3 protein. The sample lists about 400,000 distinct CDR3 sequences, about 14% occurring once. Sequenced input: blood. These receptors were collected from a man between 50 and 59 years old with Graves' ophthalmopathy. Both conserved end residues are trimmed from each CDR3.

12,TRBV7-2,TRBJ2-7,ASNPPGGQREQY
11,TRBV24-1,TRBJ2-7,ATSNSGSYEQY
9,TRBV30,TRBJ2-1,AWSAGNEQF
12,TRBV20-1,TRBJ1-1,SARGGNMNTEAF
13,TRBV20-1,TRBJ2-1,SAEGTSGSRDEQF
13,TRBV11-2,TRBJ2-7,ASRNSPGQTYEQY
10,TRBV29-1,TRBJ2-7,SGTSSTYEQY
14,TRBV20-1,TRBJ2-1,SARVGLLEAYNEQF
12,TRBV19,TRBJ1-1,ASKQGGMNTEAF
12,TRBV28,TRBJ1-5,ASSLSGGRQPQH
15,TRBV11-2,TRBJ2-1,ASSLDGPSGSYNEQF
17,TRBV12-3/TRBV12-4,TRBJ2-7,ASSLASGTGGSRTYEQY
12,TRBV27,TRBJ1-6,ASSLGGSNSPLH
12,TRBV18,TRBJ2-5,ASSSTGKQETQY
13,TRBV6-1,TRBJ2-3,ASSKTSGSTDTQY
14,TRBV14,TRBJ2-1,ASSQWDRPNIGEQF
13,TRBV3-1,TRBJ2-1,ASSRGGRAANEQF
13,TRBV5-1,TRBJ2-7,ASSLAGWKIDEQY
13,TRBV9,TRBJ1-6,ASSGRASTGSPLH
13,TRBV12-3/TRBV12-4,TRBJ2-7,ASSLSPGVLGEQY
16,TRBV7-8,TRBJ1-5,ASSLLVVTAISNQPQH
11,TRBV12-3/TRBV12-4,TRBJ1-5,ASSFSLDQPQH
11,TRBV25-1,TRBJ1-2,ASSWTGENGYT
11,TRBV28,TRBJ2-4,ASINPRADIQY
14,TRBV12-3/TRBV12-4,TRBJ2-7,ASSWGRDRTAYEQY
13,TRBV6-1,TRBJ2-7,ASTKPRTGAYEQY
11,TRBV7-2,TRBJ1-2,ASSLAFKAGYT
12,TRBV20-1,TRBJ2-6,SARGAAGANVLT
12,TRBV28,TRBJ2-2,ASSVTGVAGELF
12,TRBV2,TRBJ1-4,ASTMDRGGEKLF
14,TRBV9,TRBJ2-3,ASSAVGRAGTDTQY
13,TRBV9,TRBJ2-5,ASSVDRARQETQY
12,TRBV7-8,TRBJ2-2,ASIEFPTPGELF
13,TRBV9,TRBJ2-7,ASSVLGDPWHEQY
12,TRBV12-3/TRBV12-4,TRBJ2-1,ASTTGTGRNEQF
13,TRBV13,TRBJ1-6,ASSPKGSYNSPLH
11,TRBV12-3/TRBV12-4,TRBJ1-3,ASTQDRGNTIY
15,TRBV14,TRBJ2-3,ASSQDLLAGSTDTQY
13,TRBV6-1,TRBJ2-2,ASKSPTGNTGELF
12,TRBV6-2/TRBV6-3,TRBJ2-7,ASSSAGASYEQY
15,TRBV30,TRBJ2-6,AWSLRTGYSGANVLT
13,TRBV19,TRBJ2-7,ASSIFAGISYEQY
11,TRBV27,TRBJ2-7,ASSLSAGTEQY
15,TRBV20-1,TRBJ1-2,SANPGGPGMGAGGYT
13,TRBV6-1,TRBJ1-1,ASSESRGRNTEAF
13,TRBV7-6,TRBJ2-3,ASSPRTSLADTQY
11,TRBV6-1,TRBJ1-5,ASSTGVVQPQH
16,TRBV2,TRBJ1-4,ASSPGTYGTATNEKLF
13,TRBV11-2,TRBJ1-5,ASSRAGTENQPQH
11,TRBV9,TRBJ2-7,ASSVGDREEQY
11,TRBV6-1,TRBJ1-4,ASAGGTNEKLF
13,TRBV28,TRBJ1-5,ASRATGTYNQPQH
11,TRBV9,TRBJ2-7,ASSAGTSNEQY
11,TRBV7-9,TRBJ2-5,ASGSQGAETQY